The TCR beta chain under discussion was sequenced for a study of blood T cell repertoires in COVID-19. The wider study: The study drew acute and convalescent COVID-19 samples from the United States, Italy and Spain.

Germline-derived CDR1 and CDR2 are SNHLY and FYNNEI. V was clipped by 4 bases and J by 8 bases, with 9 bases between them. The CDR3 is 13 residues long. Per the original methods: Reference gene primers were amplified, and this amplification served to estimate nucleated cell counts. Profiling relied on immunoSEQ multiplex PCR, and the TCRdb table lists in-frame clones only, not all of them. V and J calls plus clone size are reproduced from that table; the DNA served to infer D and trimming. The top ten hold around 4.4% of the sample, which has over 350,000 clones, 75% to 90% seen once. The origin of this receptor is a woman in her twenties or thirties with acute or convalescent COVID-19. The chain employs TRBV2 and TRBJ1-6; D perhaps matches TRBD1 (5 bases). Input material: peripheral blood. The CDR3 region has the DNA TGTGCCAGCAGTGGAAAGGGGTATTCACCCCTCCACTTT. Translated, it gives CASSGKGYSPLHF.